Listed below are T cell receptor beta chains from one sample, sequenced in a study of OX40 agonist ivuxolimab in advanced cancers. TCRdb's table, derived via immunoSEQ multiplex PCR, lists solely in-frame clones and lacks some. The sample carries approximately 63,000 clones, less than 85% recorded once. The sample in question was CD4+ or CD8+ T cells sorted from blood, obtained in a trial of the OX40 agonist ivuxolimab. These TCRs come from an adult with an advanced solid tumor such as melanoma, head and neck, liver or kidney cancer. Both conserved end residues are part of each CDR3. The D gene is left open where the match is weak. Clone sizes are given selectively: once, few, many, or a class where the clone is expanded.

j_gene: TRBJ1-2
v_gene: TRBV4-3
abundance: .
d_gene: TRBD1
CDR3nt: TGCGCCAGCAGCCAGGACAGGGAATCTAACTATGGCTACACCTTC
CDR3aa: CASSQDRESNYGYTF

j_gene: TRBJ2-7
v_gene: TRBV5-8
abundance: .
d_gene: .
CDR3nt: TGTGCCAGCAGCTTTGAGGGGTCCTGGTCCTACGAGCAGTACTTC
CDR3aa: CASSFEGSWSYEQYF

j_gene: TRBJ1-2
v_gene: TRBV5-5
abundance: few
d_gene: TRBD1
CDR3nt: TGTGCCAGCAGCGTCCGGCCGGGACAGCTCTATTCGGGCTACACCTTC
CDR3aa: CASSVRPGQLYSGYTF

j_gene: TRBJ1-5
v_gene: TRBV7-2
abundance: few
d_gene: TRBD1
CDR3nt: TGTGCCAGCAGCTGGAACAGGGGTGAGGCCGGGCAGCCCCAGCATTTT
CDR3aa: CASSWNRGEAGQPQHF

j_gene: TRBJ2-2
v_gene: TRBV7-2
abundance: .
d_gene: .
CDR3nt: TGTGCCCATCCTGCGCAGGGACAAATAAGCGGGGAGCTGTTTTTT
CDR3aa: CAHPAQGQISGELFF

j_gene: TRBJ2-7
v_gene: TRBV4-3
abundance: .
d_gene: .
CDR3nt: TGCGCCAGCAGCCAAGCCGCCCTCGGATTCTACGAGCAGTACTTC
CDR3aa: CASSQAALGFYEQYF

j_gene: TRBJ1-5
v_gene: TRBV12-2
abundance: few
d_gene: .
CDR3nt: TGTGCAAGTCGCCCGGGGGAGGGGGACAAGCCCCAGCATTTT
CDR3aa: CASRPGEGDKPQHF

j_gene: TRBJ2-1
v_gene: TRBV2
abundance: .
d_gene: TRBD1
CDR3nt: TGTGCCAGCAGTGTGGGGACAGCCACCTACAATGAGCAGTTCTTC
CDR3aa: CASSVGTATYNEQFF

j_gene: TRBJ1-2
v_gene: TRBV9
abundance: .
d_gene: .
CDR3nt: TGTGCCAGCAGCGTAGACGGCAGCGACTATGGCTACACCTTC
CDR3aa: CASSVDGSDYGYTF

j_gene: TRBJ2-7
v_gene: TRBV2
abundance: .
d_gene: TRBD2
CDR3nt: TGTGCCAGCAGTGTCCTTGGCGGGAGGGCCCTCTACGAGCAGTACTTC
CDR3aa: CASSVLGGRALYEQYF

j_gene: TRBJ1-5
v_gene: TRBV7-9
abundance: many
d_gene: .
CDR3nt: TGTGCCAGCAGCCTGGGTGTTCAGCCCCAGCATTTT
CDR3aa: CASSLGVQPQHF

j_gene: TRBJ2-1
v_gene: TRBV30
abundance: few
d_gene: TRBD2
CDR3nt: TGTGCCTGGAGTACCGTCCTGGCGGGAGTAAGATATGGTGAGCAGTTCTTC
CDR3aa: CAWSTVLAGVRYGEQFF

j_gene: TRBJ2-7
v_gene: TRBV5-1
abundance: .
d_gene: .
CDR3nt: TGCGCCAGCAGTGTGGGATCGTCTGGGGGTGAGCAGTACTTC
CDR3aa: CASSVGSSGGEQYF

j_gene: TRBJ1-1
v_gene: TRBV4-3
abundance: .
d_gene: TRBD1
CDR3nt: TGCGCCAGCAAAAGACAGGGGGGACCTGAAGCTTTCTTT
CDR3aa: CASKRQGGPEAFF

j_gene: TRBJ1-1
v_gene: TRBV27
abundance: .
d_gene: .
CDR3nt: TGTGCCAGCAGTTTCGGGTCCTCCACTGAGAGCGTTTTCTTT
CDR3aa: CASSFGSSTESVFF

j_gene: TRBJ1-1
v_gene: TRBV7-2
abundance: .
d_gene: .
CDR3nt: TGTGCCAGCAGCAATATTGGGACTGGTGGCACTGAAGCTTTCTTT
CDR3aa: CASSNIGTGGTEAFF

j_gene: TRBJ2-7
v_gene: TRBV4-3
abundance: .
d_gene: .
CDR3nt: TGCGCCAGCAGCCAAGATCCTAGGGTCGAGCAGTACTTC
CDR3aa: CASSQDPRVEQYF

j_gene: TRBJ1-2
v_gene: TRBV6-5
abundance: .
d_gene: .
CDR3nt: TGTGCCAGCAGGCCTCGACAGGAACGGTTCGGCTACACCTTC
CDR3aa: CASRPRQERFGYTF

j_gene: TRBJ2-7
v_gene: TRBV14
abundance: .
d_gene: TRBD1
CDR3nt: TGTGCCAGCAGCCAAAGGACAGGGGACGAGCAGTACTTC
CDR3aa: CASSQRTGDEQYF

j_gene: TRBJ2-6
v_gene: TRBV10-1
abundance: .
d_gene: .
CDR3nt: TGCGCCAGCAGTGTCCCGAGGGGAAGGGCAGGGAGGTGCAACGTCCTGACTTTC
CDR3aa: CASSVPRGRAGRCNVLTF

j_gene: TRBJ1-4
v_gene: TRBV27
abundance: .
d_gene: .
CDR3nt: TGTGCCAGCAGTGCCTGGGGGACAACTAATGAAAAACTGTTTTTT
CDR3aa: CASSAWGTTNEKLFF

j_gene: TRBJ1-4
v_gene: TRBV27
abundance: .
d_gene: .
CDR3nt: TGTGCCAGCAGTTTCCGCCATAATGAAAAACTGTTTTTT
CDR3aa: CASSFRHNEKLFF

j_gene: TRBJ1-2
v_gene: TRBV6-4
abundance: many
d_gene: TRBD1
CDR3nt: TGTGCCAGCAGTGACTCGTCTGGCAGGGGGCTAGAGGGCTACACCTTC
CDR3aa: CASSDSSGRGLEGYTF

j_gene: TRBJ1-1
v_gene: TRBV6-5
abundance: few
d_gene: .
CDR3nt: TGTGCCAGCAGCGCCAGGGAGGGGAGAACTTTCTTT
CDR3aa: CASSAREGRTFF

j_gene: TRBJ2-4
v_gene: TRBV5-1
abundance: .
d_gene: TRBD1
CDR3nt: TGCGCCAGCAGCATCAGGGGGCCAGAAGAAACCCCACTAGCCAAAAACATTCAGTACTTC
CDR3aa: CASSIRGPEETPLAKNIQYF

j_gene: TRBJ1-4
v_gene: TRBV27
abundance: .
d_gene: TRBD1
CDR3nt: TGTGCCAGCAGCCTGGGGGCAGGGGGCGGTGGGACTAATGAAAAACTGTTTTTT
CDR3aa: CASSLGAGGGGTNEKLFF

j_gene: TRBJ1-1
v_gene: TRBV9
abundance: few
d_gene: TRBD1
CDR3nt: TGTGCCAGCAGCGCTCAACAGGGGCGGGAATGGGGCACTGAAGCTTTCTTT
CDR3aa: CASSAQQGREWGTEAFF

j_gene: TRBJ2-5
v_gene: TRBV7-8
abundance: .
d_gene: TRBD2
CDR3nt: TGTGCCAGCAGCTTCGGAGCTGGACTAGCGCTGGAGACCCAGTACTTC
CDR3aa: CASSFGAGLALETQYF

j_gene: TRBJ2-7
v_gene: TRBV18
abundance: .
d_gene: .
CDR3nt: TGTGCCAGCTCACCAGAGAACAGGCCCTACGAGCAGTACTTC
CDR3aa: CASSPENRPYEQYF

j_gene: TRBJ1-1
v_gene: TRBV6-5
abundance: .
d_gene: .
CDR3nt: TGTGCCAGCAGTTACACCGGACAGAACACTGAAGCTTTCTTT
CDR3aa: CASSYTGQNTEAFF

j_gene: TRBJ1-1
v_gene: TRBV18
abundance: .
d_gene: .
CDR3nt: TGTGCCAGCTCACTTACCCAGAGCCCCGCAATGAACACTGAAGCTTTCTTT
CDR3aa: CASSLTQSPAMNTEAFF

j_gene: TRBJ1-1
v_gene: TRBV7-2
abundance: .
d_gene: .
CDR3nt: TGTGCCAGCAGCTTAAACACTGAAGCTTTCTTT
CDR3aa: CASSLNTEAFF

j_gene: TRBJ1-3
v_gene: TRBV19
abundance: .
d_gene: .
CDR3nt: TGTGCCACCGAGCGGGACACCATATATTTT
CDR3aa: CATERDTIYF